This T cell receptor (beta chain) was obtained from a study of cytomegalovirus exposure and HLA in healthy donors. Use of 60 Vbeta and 13 Jbeta primers characterized the PCR. Assay: immunoSEQ multiplex PCR; the TCRdb copy retains only in-frame clones and omits some. The sample holds about 130,000 clones, about four fifths seen once. Findings and limits, study-wide: The records held CMV serostatus as the only immune exposure information. Three of the chains that were CMV-associated were confirmed in vitro to be specific for CMV antigens. Accurate prediction of HLA-A and HLA-B alleles (for most subjects) was reportedly achieved from TCR beta sequences. Generally TCR sequences proved uncommon, though certain public TCRs appeared in numerous donors.

V dropped 0 bases and J dropped 2; count of bases not matched to a gene: 5. Germline CDR1 is MNHEY and CDR2 is SVGAGI. CDR3 length: 16 amino acids. Remarks on this clone: Its antigen is still unknown.

Sequencing was performed on PBMCs. The chain is built from TRBV6-5 and TRBJ2-3, with 7 bases aligning to TRBD2. The origin of this receptor is a woman between 35 and 50 years old in good health and CMV-seronegative. The CDR3 reads CASSYSLGTTTDTQYF. Here the CDR3 DNA reads TGTGCCAGCAGTTACTCGCTGGGGACTACCACAGATACGCAGTATTTT.